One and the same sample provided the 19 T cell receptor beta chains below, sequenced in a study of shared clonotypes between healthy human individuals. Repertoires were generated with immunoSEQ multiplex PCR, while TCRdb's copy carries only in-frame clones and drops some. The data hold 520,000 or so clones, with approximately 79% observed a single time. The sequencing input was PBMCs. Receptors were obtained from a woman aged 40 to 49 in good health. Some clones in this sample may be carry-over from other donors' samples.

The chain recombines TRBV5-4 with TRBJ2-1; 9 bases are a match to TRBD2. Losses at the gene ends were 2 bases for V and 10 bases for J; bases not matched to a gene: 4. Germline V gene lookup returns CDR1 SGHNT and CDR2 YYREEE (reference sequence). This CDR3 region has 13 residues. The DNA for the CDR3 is TGTGCCAGCAGCTTCGGCGGGAGGGAGGAGCAGTTCTTC. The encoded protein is CASSFGGREEQFF.

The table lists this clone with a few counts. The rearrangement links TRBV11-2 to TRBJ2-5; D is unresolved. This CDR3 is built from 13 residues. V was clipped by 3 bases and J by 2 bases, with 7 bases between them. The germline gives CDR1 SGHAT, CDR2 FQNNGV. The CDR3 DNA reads TGTGCCAGCAGCTTTTCTGGGCAAGAGACCCAGTACTTC. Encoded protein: CASSFSGQETQYF.

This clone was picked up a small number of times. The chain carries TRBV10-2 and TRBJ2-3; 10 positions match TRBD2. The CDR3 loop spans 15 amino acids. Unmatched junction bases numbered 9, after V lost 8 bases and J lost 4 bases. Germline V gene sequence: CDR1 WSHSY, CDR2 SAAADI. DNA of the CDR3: TGCGCCAGCCAGCGGGAGGGTCCCTATGCAGATACGCAGTATTTT. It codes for CASQREGPYADTQYF.

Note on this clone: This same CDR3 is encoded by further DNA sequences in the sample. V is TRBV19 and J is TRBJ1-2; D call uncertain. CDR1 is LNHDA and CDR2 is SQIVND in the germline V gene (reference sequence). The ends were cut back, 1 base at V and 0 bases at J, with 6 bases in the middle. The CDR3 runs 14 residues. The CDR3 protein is CASSIAGANYGYTF. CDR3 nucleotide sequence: TGTGCCAGTAGTATAGCGGGTGCTAACTATGGCTACACCTTC.

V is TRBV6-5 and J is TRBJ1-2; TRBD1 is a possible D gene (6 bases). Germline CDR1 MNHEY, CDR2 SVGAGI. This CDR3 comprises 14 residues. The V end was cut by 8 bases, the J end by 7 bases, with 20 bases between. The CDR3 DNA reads TGTGCCAGCTACCCATCCCGGGGGCTGGGTGGCTACACCTTC. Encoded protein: CASYPSRGLGGYTF.

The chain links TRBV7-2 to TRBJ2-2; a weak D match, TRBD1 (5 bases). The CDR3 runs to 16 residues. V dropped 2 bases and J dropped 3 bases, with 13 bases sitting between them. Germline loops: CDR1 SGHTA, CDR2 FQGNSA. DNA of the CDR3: TGTGCCAGCAGCTTAAACCCAGGCAGGGACACCGGGGAGCTGTTTTTT. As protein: CASSLNPGRDTGELFF.

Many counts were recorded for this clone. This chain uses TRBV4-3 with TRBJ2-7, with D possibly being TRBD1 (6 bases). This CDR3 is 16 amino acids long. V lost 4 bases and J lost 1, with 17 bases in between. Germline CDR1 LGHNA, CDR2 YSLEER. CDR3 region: CASSRLRGQGSYEQYF. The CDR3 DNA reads TGCGCCAGCAGCCGCCTACGTGGGCAGGGGTCCTACGAGCAGTACTTC.

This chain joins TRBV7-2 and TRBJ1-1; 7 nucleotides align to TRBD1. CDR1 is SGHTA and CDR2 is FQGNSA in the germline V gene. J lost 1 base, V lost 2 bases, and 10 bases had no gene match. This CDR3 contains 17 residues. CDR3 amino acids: CASSLRGGRDRNTEAFF. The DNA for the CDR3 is TGTGCCAGCAGCTTAAGGGGGGGCCGGGACAGGAACACTGAAGCTTTCTTT.

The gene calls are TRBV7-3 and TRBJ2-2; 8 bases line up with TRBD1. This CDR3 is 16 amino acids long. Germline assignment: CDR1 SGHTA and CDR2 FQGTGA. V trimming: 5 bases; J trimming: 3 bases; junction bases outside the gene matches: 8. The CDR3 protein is CASSSGQGGYTGELFF. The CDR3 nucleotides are TGTGCCAGCAGCAGTGGACAGGGCGGATACACCGGGGAGCTGTTTTTT.

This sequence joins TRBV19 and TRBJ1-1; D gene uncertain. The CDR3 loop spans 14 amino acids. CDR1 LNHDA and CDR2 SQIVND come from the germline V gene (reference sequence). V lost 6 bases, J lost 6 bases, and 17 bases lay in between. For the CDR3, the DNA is TGTGCCAGTAGGGCCCCCGCGGGGAGCGCTGAAGCTTTCTTT. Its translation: CASRAPAGSAEAFF.

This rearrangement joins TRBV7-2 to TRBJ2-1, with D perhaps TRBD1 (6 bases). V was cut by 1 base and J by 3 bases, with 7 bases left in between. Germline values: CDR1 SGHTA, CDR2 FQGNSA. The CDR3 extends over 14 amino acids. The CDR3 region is CASSLEGGYNEQFF. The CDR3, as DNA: TGTGCCAGCAGCTTAGAAGGGGGCTACAATGAGCAGTTCTTC.

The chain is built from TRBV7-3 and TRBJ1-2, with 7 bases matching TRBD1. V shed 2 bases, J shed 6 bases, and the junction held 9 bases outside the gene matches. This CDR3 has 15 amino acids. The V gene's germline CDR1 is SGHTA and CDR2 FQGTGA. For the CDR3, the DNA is TGTGCCAGCAGCTTACATCAGGGGGGCCCGGATGGCTACACCTTC. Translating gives CASSLHQGGPDGYTF. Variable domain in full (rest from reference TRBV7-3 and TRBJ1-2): GAGVSQTPSNKVTEKGKYVELRCDPISGHTALYWYRQSLGQGPEFLIYFQGTGAADDSGLPNDRFFAVRPEGSVSTLKIQRTERGDSAVYLCASSLHQGGPDGYTFGSGTRLTVV.

The CDR3 DNA follows: TGTGCCAGCAGCTTGGGGCGGACTAGCGGTGTATACGAGCAGTACTTC. Its translation: CASSLGRTSGVYEQYF. The genes are TRBV5-4 and TRBJ2-7; 10 bases agree with TRBD2. Germline CDR1 SGHNT, CDR2 YYREEE (reference sequence). CDR3 length equals 16 residues. V gave up 0 bases and J gave up 4 bases; unmatched junction bases: 7.

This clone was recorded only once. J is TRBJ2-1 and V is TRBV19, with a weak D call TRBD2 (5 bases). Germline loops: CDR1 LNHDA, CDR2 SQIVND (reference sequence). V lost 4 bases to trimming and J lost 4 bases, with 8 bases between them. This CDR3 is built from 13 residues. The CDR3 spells CASSRGFYNEQFF. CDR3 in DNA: TGTGCCAGTAGTAGAGGGTTTTACAATGAGCAGTTCTTC.

CDR3 loop: CASSLGQGDYNEQFF. As DNA, the CDR3 is TGTGCCAGCAGCTTAGGACAGGGAGATTACAATGAGCAGTTCTTC. This chain uses TRBV7-9 with TRBJ2-7, with TRBD1 matching 7 bases. The J call may be wrong; the DNA end is better matched by TRBJ2-1. The CDR3 extends over 15 amino acids. CDR1 is SEHNR and CDR2 is FQNEAQ in the germline V gene (reference sequence).

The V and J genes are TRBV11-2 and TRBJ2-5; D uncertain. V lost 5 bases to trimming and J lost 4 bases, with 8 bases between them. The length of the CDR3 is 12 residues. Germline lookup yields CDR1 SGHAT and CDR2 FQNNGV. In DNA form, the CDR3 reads TGTGCCAGCAGCCCCTCGCGAGAGACCCAGTACTTC. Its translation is CASSPSRETQYF.

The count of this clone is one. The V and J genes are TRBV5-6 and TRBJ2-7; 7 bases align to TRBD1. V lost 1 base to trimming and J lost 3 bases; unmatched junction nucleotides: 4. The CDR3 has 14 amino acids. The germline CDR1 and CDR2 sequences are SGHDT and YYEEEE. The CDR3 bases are TGTGCCAGCAGCTTGCCGGGACAGAACTACGAGCAGTACTTC. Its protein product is CASSLPGQNYEQYF.

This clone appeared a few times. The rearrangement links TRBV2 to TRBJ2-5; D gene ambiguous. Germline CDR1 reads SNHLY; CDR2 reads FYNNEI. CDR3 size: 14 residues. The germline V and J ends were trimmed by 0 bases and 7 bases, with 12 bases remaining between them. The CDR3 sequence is CASSEASISATQYF. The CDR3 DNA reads TGTGCCAGCAGTGAAGCTTCCATCTCAGCGACCCAGTACTTC. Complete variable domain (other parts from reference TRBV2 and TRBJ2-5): EPEVTQTPSHQVTQMGQEVILRCVPISNHLYFYWYRQILGQKVEFLVSFYNNEISEKSEIFDDQFSVERPDGSNFTLKIRSTKLEDSAMYFCASSEASISATQYFGPGTRLLVL.

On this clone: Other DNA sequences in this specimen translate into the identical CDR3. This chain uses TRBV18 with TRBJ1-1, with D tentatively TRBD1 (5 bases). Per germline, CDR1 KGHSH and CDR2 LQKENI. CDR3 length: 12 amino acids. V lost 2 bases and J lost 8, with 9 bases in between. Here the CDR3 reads CASSPGATEAFF. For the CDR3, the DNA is TGTGCCAGCTCACCAGGGGCTACCGAAGCTTTCTTT.